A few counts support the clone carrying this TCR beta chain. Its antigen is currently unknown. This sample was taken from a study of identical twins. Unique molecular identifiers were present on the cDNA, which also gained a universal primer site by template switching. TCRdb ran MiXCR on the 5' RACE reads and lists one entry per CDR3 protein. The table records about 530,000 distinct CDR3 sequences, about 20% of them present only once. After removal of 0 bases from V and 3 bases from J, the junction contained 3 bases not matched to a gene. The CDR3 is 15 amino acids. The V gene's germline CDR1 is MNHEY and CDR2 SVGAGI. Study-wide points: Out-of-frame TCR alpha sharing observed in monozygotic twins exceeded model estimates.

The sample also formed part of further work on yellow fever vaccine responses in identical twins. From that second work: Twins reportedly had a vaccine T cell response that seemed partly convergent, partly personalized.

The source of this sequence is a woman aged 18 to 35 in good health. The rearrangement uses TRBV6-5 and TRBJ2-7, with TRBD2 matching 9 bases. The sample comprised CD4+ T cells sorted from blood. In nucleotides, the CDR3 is TGTGCCAGCAGTTACTCGGTAGCGGGAGACTACGAGCAGTACTTC. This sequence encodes CASSYSVAGDYEQYF.